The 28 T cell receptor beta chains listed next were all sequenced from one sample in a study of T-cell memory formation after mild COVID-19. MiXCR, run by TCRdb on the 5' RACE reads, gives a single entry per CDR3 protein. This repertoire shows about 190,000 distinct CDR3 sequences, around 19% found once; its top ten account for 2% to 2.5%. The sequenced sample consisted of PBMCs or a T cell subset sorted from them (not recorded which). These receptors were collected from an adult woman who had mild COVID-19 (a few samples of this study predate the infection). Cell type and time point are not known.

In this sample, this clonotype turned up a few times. CDR3 nucleotide sequence: TGCGCCAGCAGCCAAGACGGCCACTATGGCTACACCTTC. Protein product: CASSQDGHYGYTF. The chain employs TRBV5-1 and TRBJ1-2; D gene uncertain. The CDR3 runs 13 residues. Germline lookup yields CDR1 SGHRS and CDR2 YFSETQ. Trimming pared 4 bases from V and 3 bases from J, leaving 10 bases between.

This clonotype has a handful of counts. The CDR3 here is CASSQDSGSAYNEQFF. In DNA, the CDR3 is TGCGCCAGCAGCCAAGATTCCGGGAGTGCCTACAATGAGCAGTTCTTC. This chain connects TRBV4-3 to TRBJ2-1; TRBD2 might be the D (6 bases). The CDR3 is 16 residues long. Trimming removed 0 bases from V and 2 bases from J, with 11 bases in between. Per germline, CDR1 LGHNA and CDR2 YSLEER.

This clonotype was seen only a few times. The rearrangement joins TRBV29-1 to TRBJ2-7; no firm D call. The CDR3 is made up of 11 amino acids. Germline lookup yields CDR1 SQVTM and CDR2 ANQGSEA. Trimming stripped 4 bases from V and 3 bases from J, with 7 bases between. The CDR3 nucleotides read TGCAGCGTTGGTCCTCACTACGAGCAGTACTTC. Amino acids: CSVGPHYEQYF.

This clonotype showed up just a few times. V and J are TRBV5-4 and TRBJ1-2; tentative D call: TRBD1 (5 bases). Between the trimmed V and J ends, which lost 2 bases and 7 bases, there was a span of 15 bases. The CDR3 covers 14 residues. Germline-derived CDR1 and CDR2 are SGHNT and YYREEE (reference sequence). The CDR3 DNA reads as TGTGCCAGCAGCTTCCGGGATGGGGGATCTGGCTACACCTTC. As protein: CASSFRDGGSGYTF.

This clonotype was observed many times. CDR3: CSAKQGANTGELFF. DNA of the CDR3: TGCAGTGCTAAACAGGGGGCTAACACCGGGGAGCTGTTTTTT. V usage is TRBV20-1 and J usage is TRBJ2-2, with 9 nucleotides matching TRBD1. Germline assignment: CDR1 DFQATT and CDR2 SNEGSKA (reference sequence). This CDR3 contains 14 residues. J lost 2 bases, V lost 4 bases, and 2 bases had no gene match.

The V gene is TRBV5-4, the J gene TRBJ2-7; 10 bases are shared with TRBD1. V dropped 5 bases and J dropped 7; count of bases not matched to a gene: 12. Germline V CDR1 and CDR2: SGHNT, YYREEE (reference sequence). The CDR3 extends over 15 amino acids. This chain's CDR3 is CASSFRTGGLEEQYF. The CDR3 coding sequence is TGTGCCAGCAGTTTTAGGACAGGGGGATTGGAGGAGCAGTACTTC.

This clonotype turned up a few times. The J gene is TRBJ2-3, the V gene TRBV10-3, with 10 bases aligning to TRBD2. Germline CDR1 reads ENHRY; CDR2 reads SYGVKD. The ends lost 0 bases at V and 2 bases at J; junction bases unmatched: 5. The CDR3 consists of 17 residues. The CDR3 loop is CAISESGSGRPTDTQYF. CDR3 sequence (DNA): TGTGCCATCAGTGAGTCGGGTAGCGGGAGGCCCACAGATACGCAGTATTTT.

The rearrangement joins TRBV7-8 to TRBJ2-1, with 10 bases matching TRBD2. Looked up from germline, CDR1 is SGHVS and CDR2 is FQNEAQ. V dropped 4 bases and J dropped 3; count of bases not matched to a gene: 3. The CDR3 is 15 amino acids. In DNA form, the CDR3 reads TGTGCCAGCAGCTCAGCTAGCGGGGGCTACAATGAGCAGTTCTTC. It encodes CASSSASGGYNEQFF.

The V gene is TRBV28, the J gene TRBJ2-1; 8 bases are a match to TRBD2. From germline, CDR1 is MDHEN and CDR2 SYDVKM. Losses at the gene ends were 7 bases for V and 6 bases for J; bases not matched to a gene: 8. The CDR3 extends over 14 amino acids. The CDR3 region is CASTPAGDFNEQFF. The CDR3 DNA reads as TGTGCCAGCACGCCAGCGGGAGATTTCAATGAGCAGTTCTTC.

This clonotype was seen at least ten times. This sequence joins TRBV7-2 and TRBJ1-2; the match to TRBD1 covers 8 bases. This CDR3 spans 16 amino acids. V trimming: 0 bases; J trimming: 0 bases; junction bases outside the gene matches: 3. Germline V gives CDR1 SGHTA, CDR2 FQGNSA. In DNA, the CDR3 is TGTGCCAGCAGCTTAGCCCTGGACAGGGCTAACTATGGCTACACCTTC. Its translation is CASSLALDRANYGYTF.

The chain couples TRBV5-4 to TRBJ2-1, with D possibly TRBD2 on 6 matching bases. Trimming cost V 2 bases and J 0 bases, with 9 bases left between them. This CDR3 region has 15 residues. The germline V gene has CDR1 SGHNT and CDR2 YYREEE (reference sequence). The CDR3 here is CASSFLGSSYNEQFF. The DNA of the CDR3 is TGTGCCAGCAGCTTTCTCGGGAGCTCCTACAATGAGCAGTTCTTC. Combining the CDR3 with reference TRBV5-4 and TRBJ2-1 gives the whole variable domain ETGVTQSPTHLIKTRGQQVTLRCSSQSGHNTVSWYQQALGQGPQFIFQYYREEENGRGNFPPRFSGLQFPNYSSELNVNALELDDSALYLCASSFLGSSYNEQFFGPGTRLTVL.

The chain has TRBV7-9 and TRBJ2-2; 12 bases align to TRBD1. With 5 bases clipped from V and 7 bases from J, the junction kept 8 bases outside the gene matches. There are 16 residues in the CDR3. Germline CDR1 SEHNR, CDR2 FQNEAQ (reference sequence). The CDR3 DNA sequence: TGTGCCAGCAGCCCCCGGGACAGGGGGCTAAACGGGGAGCTGTTTTTT. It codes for CASSPRDRGLNGELFF.

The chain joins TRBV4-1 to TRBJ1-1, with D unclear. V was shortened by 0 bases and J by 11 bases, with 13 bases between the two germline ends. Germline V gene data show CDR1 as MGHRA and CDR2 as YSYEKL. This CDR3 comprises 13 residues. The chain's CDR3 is CASSQDGQLRAFF. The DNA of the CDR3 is TGCGCCAGCAGCCAAGATGGGCAGCTTAGGGCTTTCTTT.

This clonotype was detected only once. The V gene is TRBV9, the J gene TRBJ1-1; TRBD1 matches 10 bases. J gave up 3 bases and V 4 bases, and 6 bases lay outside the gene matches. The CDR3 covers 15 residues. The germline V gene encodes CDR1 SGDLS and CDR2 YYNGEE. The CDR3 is CASSHRQGADTEAFF. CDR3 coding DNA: TGTGCCAGCAGCCATCGACAGGGGGCCGACACTGAAGCTTTCTTT.

The CDR3 here is CASTPGGITGELFF. For the CDR3, the DNA is TGCGCCAGCACTCCAGGGGGCATCACCGGGGAGCTGTTTTTT. The rearrangement joins TRBV5-1 to TRBJ2-2; TRBD1 agrees at 8 bases. After removal of 6 bases from V and 4 bases from J, the junction contained 5 bases not matched to a gene. The CDR3 has 14 amino acids. Looked up from germline, CDR1 is SGHRS and CDR2 is YFSETQ.

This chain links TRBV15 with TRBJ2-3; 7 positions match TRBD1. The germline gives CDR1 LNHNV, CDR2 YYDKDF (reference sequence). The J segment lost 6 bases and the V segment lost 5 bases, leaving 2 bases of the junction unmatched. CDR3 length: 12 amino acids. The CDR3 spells CATSVQGDTQYF. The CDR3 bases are TGTGCCACCAGCGTACAGGGGGATACGCAGTATTTT.

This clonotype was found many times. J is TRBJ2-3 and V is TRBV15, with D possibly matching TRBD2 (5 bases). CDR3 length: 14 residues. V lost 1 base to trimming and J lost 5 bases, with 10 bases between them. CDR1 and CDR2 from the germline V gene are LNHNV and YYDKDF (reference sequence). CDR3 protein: CATSRAAGGDTQYF. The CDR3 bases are TGTGCCACCAGCAGAGCAGCCGGAGGAGATACGCAGTATTTT.

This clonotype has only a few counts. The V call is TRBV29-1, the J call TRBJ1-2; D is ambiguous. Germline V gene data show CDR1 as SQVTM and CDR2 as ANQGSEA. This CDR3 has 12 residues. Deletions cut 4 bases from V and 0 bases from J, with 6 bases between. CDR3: CSVGVANYGYTF. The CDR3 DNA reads TGCAGCGTTGGTGTAGCTAACTATGGCTACACCTTC. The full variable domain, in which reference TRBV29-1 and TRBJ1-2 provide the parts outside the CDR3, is SAVISQKPSRDICQRGTSLTIQCQVDSQVTMMFWYRQQPGQSLTLIATANQGSEATYESGFVIDKFPISRPNLTFSTLTVSNMSPEDSSIYLCSVGVANYGYTFGSGTRLTVV.

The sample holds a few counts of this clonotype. This chain's CDR3 is CASSRSLADTDTQYF. In nucleotides, the CDR3 is TGTGCCAGCTCAAGGAGTCTAGCTGATACAGATACGCAGTATTTT. This chain links TRBV18 with TRBJ2-3; D is perhaps TRBD2 (5 bases). The CDR3 is 15 amino acids. V was trimmed by 5 bases and J by 3 bases, leaving 15 bases between them. The germline CDR1 and CDR2 sequences are KGHSH and LQKENI.

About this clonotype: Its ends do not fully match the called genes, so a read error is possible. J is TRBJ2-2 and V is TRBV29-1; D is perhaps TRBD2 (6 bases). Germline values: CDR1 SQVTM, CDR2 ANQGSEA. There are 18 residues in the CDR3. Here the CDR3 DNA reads TGCATCGTTGGGCAACGTCAGGACCGGGGGTCGAACACCGGGGAGCTGTTTTTT. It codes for CIVGQRQDRGSNTGELFF.

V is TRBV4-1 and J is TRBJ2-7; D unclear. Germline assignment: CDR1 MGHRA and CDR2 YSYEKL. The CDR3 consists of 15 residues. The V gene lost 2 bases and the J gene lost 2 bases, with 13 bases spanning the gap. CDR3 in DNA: TGCGCCAGCAGCCAACCCCCCGGCAGAACCTACGAGCAGTACTTC. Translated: CASSQPPGRTYEQYF.

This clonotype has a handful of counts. CDR3 DNA: TGCGCCAGCAGCCAAGATACTGCGAACACCGGGGAGCTGTTTTTT. This codes for CASSQDTANTGELFF. The V and J genes are TRBV4-3 and TRBJ2-2; no clear D gene. CDR3 size: 15 residues. V was pared by 0 bases and J by 0 bases, with 5 bases between. The V gene's germline CDR1 is LGHNA and CDR2 YSLEER.

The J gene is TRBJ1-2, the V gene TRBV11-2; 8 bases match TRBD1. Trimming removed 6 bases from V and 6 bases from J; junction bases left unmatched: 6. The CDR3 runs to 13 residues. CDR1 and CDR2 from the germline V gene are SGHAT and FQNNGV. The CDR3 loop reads CASRQTGANGYTF. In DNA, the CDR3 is TGTGCCAGCAGACAGACAGGGGCAAATGGCTACACCTTC. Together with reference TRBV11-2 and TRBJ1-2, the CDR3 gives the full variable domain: EAGVAQSPRYKIIEKRQSVAFWCNPISGHATLYWYQQILGQGPKLLIQFQNNGVVDDSQLPKDRFSAERLKGVDSTLKIQPAKLEDSAVYLCASRQTGANGYTFGSGTRLTVV.

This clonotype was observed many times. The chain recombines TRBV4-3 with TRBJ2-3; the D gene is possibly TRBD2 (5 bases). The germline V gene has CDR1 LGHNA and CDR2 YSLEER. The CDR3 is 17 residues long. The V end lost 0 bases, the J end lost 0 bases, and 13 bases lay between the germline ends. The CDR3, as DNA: TGCGCCAGCAGCCAAGAGGTAGCGCCAACTAGCACAGATACGCAGTATTTT. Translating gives CASSQEVAPTSTDTQYF.

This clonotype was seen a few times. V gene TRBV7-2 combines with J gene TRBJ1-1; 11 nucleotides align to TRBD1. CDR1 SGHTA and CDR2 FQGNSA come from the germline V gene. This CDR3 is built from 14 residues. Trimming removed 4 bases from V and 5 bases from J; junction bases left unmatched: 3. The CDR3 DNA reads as TGTGCCAGCAGCTGGACAGGGGGCGGGACTGAAGCTTTCTTT. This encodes CASSWTGGGTEAFF.

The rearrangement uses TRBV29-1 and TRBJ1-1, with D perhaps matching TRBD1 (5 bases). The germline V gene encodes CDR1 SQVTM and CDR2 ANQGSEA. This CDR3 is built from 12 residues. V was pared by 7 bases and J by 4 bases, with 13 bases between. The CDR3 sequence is CSGQGTSTEAFF. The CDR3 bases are TGCAGCGGTCAGGGTACTTCCACTGAAGCTTTCTTT. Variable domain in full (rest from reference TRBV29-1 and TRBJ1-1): SAVISQKPSRDICQRGTSLTIQCQVDSQVTMMFWYRQQPGQSLTLIATANQGSEATYESGFVIDKFPISRPNLTFSTLTVSNMSPEDSSIYLCSGQGTSTEAFFGQGTRLTVV.

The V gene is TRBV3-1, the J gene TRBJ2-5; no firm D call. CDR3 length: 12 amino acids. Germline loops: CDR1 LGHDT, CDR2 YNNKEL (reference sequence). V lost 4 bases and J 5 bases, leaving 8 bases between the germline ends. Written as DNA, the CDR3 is TGTGCCAGCAGCCGGTGGACGGAGACCCAGTACTTC. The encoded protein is CASSRWTETQYF.

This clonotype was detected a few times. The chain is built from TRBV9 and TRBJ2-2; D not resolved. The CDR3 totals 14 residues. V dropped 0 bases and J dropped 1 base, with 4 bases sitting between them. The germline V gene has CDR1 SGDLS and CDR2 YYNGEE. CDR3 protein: CASSVVGNTGELFF. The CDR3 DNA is TGTGCCAGCAGCGTAGTCGGGAACACCGGGGAGCTGTTTTTT.